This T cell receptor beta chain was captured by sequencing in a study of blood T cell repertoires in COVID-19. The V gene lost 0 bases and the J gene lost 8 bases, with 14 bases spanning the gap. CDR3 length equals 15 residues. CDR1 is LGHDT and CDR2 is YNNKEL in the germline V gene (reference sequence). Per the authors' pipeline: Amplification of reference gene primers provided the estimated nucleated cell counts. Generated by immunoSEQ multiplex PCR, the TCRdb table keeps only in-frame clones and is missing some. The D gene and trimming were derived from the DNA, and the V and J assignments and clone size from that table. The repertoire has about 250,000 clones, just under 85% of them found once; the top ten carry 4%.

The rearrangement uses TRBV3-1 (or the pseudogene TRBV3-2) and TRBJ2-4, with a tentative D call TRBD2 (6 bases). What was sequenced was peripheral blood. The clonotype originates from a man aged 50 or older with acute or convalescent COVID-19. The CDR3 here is CASSQDLQEGHIQYF. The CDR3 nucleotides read TGTGCCAGCAGCCAAGATTTACAGGAGGGTCACATTCAGTACTTC.